The sequence of this T cell receptor (beta chain) was determined in a study of T cell responses to AZD1222 COVID-19 vaccine. TCRdb's copy holds only in-frame clones and misses some; the assay was immunoSEQ multiplex PCR. Of 100,000 to 120,000 clones in the sample, approximately 89% are singletons; the top ten hold 3.1%. Findings and caveats of the study: Donors were mostly white British, more females; clonal diversity possibly underestimated. As reported, nearly half of all spike-specific TCRs target variant regions that are unmutated. When two AZD1222 doses had been given, Spike-specific TCR breadth and depth rose.

Germline CDR1 is MDHEN and CDR2 is SYDVKM. The CDR3 consists of 14 residues. The junction had 6 bases not matched to a gene; V was cut back by 6 bases and J by 4 bases. This clone appeared a few times. Its antigen is undetermined. The material was peripheral blood, obtained on day 0 of MenACWY control vaccination. This clonotype was sampled from an adult in good health. The chain is built from TRBV28 and TRBJ2-7; 10 nucleotides line up with TRBD1. The CDR3 coding sequence is TGTGCCAGCAGCTCGACAGGGGGCGCGTACGAGCAGTACTTC. It encodes CASSSTGGAYEQYF.